These 31 T cell receptor beta chains originate from one sample sequenced in a study of blood T cell repertoires in COVID-19. The repertoire was sequenced with immunoSEQ multiplex PCR; TCRdb's copy has only in-frame clones and lacks some. The repertoire consists of about 280,000 clones, with around 83% occurring once and the leading ten covering approximately 5%. Sequencing was performed on PBMCs or T cells enriched from blood (not recorded which). These receptors were taken from a man in his forties or fifties who had been exposed to COVID-19.

The chain employs TRBV19 and TRBJ2-5; D not certain. Germline assignment: CDR1 LNHDA and CDR2 SQIVND (reference sequence). There are 12 residues in the CDR3. V was trimmed by 5 bases and J by 2 bases, leaving 6 bases between them. CDR3 region: CASSDIQETQYF. Here the CDR3 DNA reads TGTGCCAGTAGTGACATACAAGAGACCCAGTACTTC.

In nucleotides, the CDR3 is TGTGCCAGCAGTGAGGGGGACAGAACTAGTTATGGCTACACCTTC. This encodes CASSEGDRTSYGYTF. This chain connects TRBV25-1 to TRBJ1-2; 7 positions match TRBD1. CDR3 length: 15 amino acids. Looked up from germline, CDR1 is MGHDK and CDR2 is SYGVNS. With V trimmed by 3 bases and J by 5 bases, 9 bases remained unmatched.

V and J are TRBV24-1 and TRBJ2-1; D is unclear. Trimming pared 3 bases from V and 6 bases from J, leaving 8 bases between. This CDR3 contains 13 residues. Germline loops: CDR1 KGHDR, CDR2 SFDVKD. This CDR3 reads CATSDLDINEQFF. CDR3 in DNA: TGTGCCACCAGTGATCTTGACATCAATGAGCAGTTCTTC.

The gene calls are TRBV4-2 and TRBJ2-3, with D possibly TRBD2 on 5 matching bases. CDR1 and CDR2 (germline): LGHNA, YNFKEQ. The CDR3 covers 19 residues. Trimming removed 1 base at V and 1 base at J, with 21 bases between. CDR3 in DNA: TGTGCCAGCAGCCAAGTCGGTCTTTTGCAGCGGTTACGCACAGATACGCAGTATTTT. Its translation: CASSQVGLLQRLRTDTQYF.

Concerning this clone itself: At one end, the junction sequence differs from germline, possibly due to a read error. CDR3 sequence (DNA): TGTGCTAGCAGCTTACCTAGGGACAGGGGAAGAAAGTGTGACGAGCAGTACTTC. It encodes CASSLPRDRGRKCDEQYF. The chain is built from TRBV7-7 and TRBJ2-7, with 10 bases identical to TRBD1. This CDR3 is built from 18 residues. Germline V CDR1 and CDR2: SSHAT, FNYEAQ (reference sequence).

V usage is TRBV27 and J usage is TRBJ2-2; D call uncertain. The CDR3 covers 13 residues. CDR1 and CDR2 (germline): MNHEY, SMNVEV (reference sequence). Trimming pared 6 bases from V and 6 bases from J, leaving 11 bases between. This CDR3 is CASSHGGPGELFF. Written as DNA, the CDR3 is TGTGCCAGCAGCCACGGTGGGCCCGGGGAGCTGTTTTTT.

This clone was recorded at least ten times. The sample holds other DNA sequences that translate to the same CDR3. V is TRBV11-2 and J is TRBJ1-6; 9 nucleotides line up with TRBD1. Germline V gene lookup returns CDR1 SGHAT and CDR2 FQNNGV. The V gene end was trimmed by 5 bases and the J gene end by 10 bases; junction bases not matched to a gene: 6. This CDR3 region has 14 residues. The CDR3 here is CASSQQGAGSPLHF. The CDR3 coding sequence is TGTGCCAGCAGCCAACAGGGGGCTGGATCACCCCTCCACTTT. Combining the CDR3 with reference TRBV11-2 and TRBJ1-6 gives the whole variable domain EAGVAQSPRYKIIEKRQSVAFWCNPISGHATLYWYQQILGQGPKLLIQFQNNGVVDDSQLPKDRFSAERLKGVDSTLKIQPAKLEDSAVYLCASSQQGAGSPLHFGNGTRLTVT.

This rearrangement joins TRBV27 to TRBJ1-2; no firm D call. The germline V gene encodes CDR1 MNHEY and CDR2 SMNVEV (reference sequence). V lost 3 bases and J lost 4, with 15 bases in between. The CDR3 has 15 residues. Here the CDR3 reads CASSFGRGPAYGYTF. The CDR3 region has the DNA TGTGCCAGCAGTTTTGGACGGGGTCCAGCCTATGGCTACACCTTC.

This chain uses TRBV2 with TRBJ1-1; D is uncertain. With 7 bases removed from V and 0 bases from J, the gap between germline ends came to 15 bases. From germline, CDR1 is SNHLY and CDR2 FYNNEI. CDR3 length equals 15 residues. CDR3 sequence reads: CASKLATGMNTEAFF. CDR3 coding DNA: TGTGCCAGCAAGCTTGCAACGGGGATGAACACTGAAGCTTTCTTT.

The rearrangement joins TRBV12-3 or TRBV12-4 to TRBJ1-2, with D possibly matching TRBD1 (6 bases). CDR3 length: 12 amino acids. The V end lost 6 bases, the J end lost 13 bases, and 18 bases lay between the germline ends. CDR3 DNA: TGTGCCAGCAGAACCTCGGGGTTGGGGGCCACCTTC. This encodes CASRTSGLGATF.

There are a few counts of this clone. The chain joins TRBV5-1 to TRBJ2-1; 8 nucleotides agree with TRBD2. CDR1 and CDR2 from the germline V gene are SGHRS and YFSETQ. The ends lost 3 bases at V and 7 bases at J; junction bases unmatched: 15. This CDR3 spans 17 amino acids. CDR3 sequence reads: CASSSGGLGPPGNEQFF. The CDR3 coding sequence is TGCGCCAGCAGCTCGGGGGGGCTGGGTCCCCCGGGGAATGAGCAGTTCTTC.

This chain connects TRBV7-3 to TRBJ2-1; D ambiguous. The CDR3 length is 13 residues. The V gene's germline CDR1 is SGHTA and CDR2 FQGTGA. The V end lost 2 bases, the J end lost 9 bases, and 11 bases lay between the germline ends. CDR3 amino acids: CASSLGQTLEQFF. The CDR3 region has the DNA TGTGCCAGCAGCTTAGGGCAGACCCTTGAGCAGTTCTTC.

The CDR3 reads CASSPTAGSNSPLHF. The CDR3 bases are TGTGCCAGCAGTCCTACAGCAGGCTCTAATTCACCCCTCCACTTT. The chain has TRBV6-5 and TRBJ1-6; D unresolved. The CDR3 extends over 15 amino acids. Trimming stripped 5 bases from V and 6 bases from J, with 14 bases between. Germline-derived CDR1 and CDR2 are MNHEY and SVGAGI.

In this sample, this clone turned up a few times. V gene TRBV10-1 combines with J gene TRBJ2-2, with 9 positions matching TRBD1. With V trimmed by 8 bases and J by 0 bases, 1 base remained unmatched. CDR3 length: 14 amino acids. CDR1 and CDR2 (germline): WNHNN, SYGVQD (reference sequence). The CDR3 DNA is TGCGCCAGCCGACAGGGGGCGAACACCGGGGAGCTGTTTTTT. Its translation is CASRQGANTGELFF.

V usage is TRBV4-1 and J usage is TRBJ1-4; D is possibly TRBD1 (6 bases). Germline loops: CDR1 MGHRA, CDR2 YSYEKL. V was shortened by 5 bases and J by 7 bases, with 17 bases between the two germline ends. The CDR3 consists of 15 residues. In nucleotides, the CDR3 is TGCGCCAGCAGCAGAGGGGACACCGATCCTGAAAAACTGTTTTTT. It specifies CASSRGDTDPEKLFF.

The chain uses TRBV3-1 (or the pseudogene TRBV3-2) and TRBJ1-6; 12 bases map to TRBD1. V gave up 3 bases and J gave up 9 bases; unmatched junction bases: 3. The CDR3 extends over 15 amino acids. The V gene's germline CDR1 is LGHDT and CDR2 YNNKEL (reference sequence). The CDR3: CASSQGTGGASPLHF. In DNA form, the CDR3 reads TGTGCCAGCAGCCAGGGGACAGGGGGCGCTTCACCCCTCCACTTT.

This chain connects TRBV18 to TRBJ2-3; D possibly corresponds to TRBD2 (6 bases). V was trimmed by 3 bases and J by 3 bases, leaving 16 bases between them. Germline lookup yields CDR1 KGHSH and CDR2 LQKENI. The CDR3 is 16 amino acids. The CDR3 nucleotides read TGTGCCAGCTCACCCCGCGGGAACCGACCAACAGATACGCAGTATTTT. Amino acids: CASSPRGNRPTDTQYF.

CDR3 loop: CAWWGGETSKTQYF. The CDR3 nucleotides are TGTGCCTGGTGGGGAGGTGAGACTTCAAAGACCCAGTACTTC. The chain carries TRBV5-6 and TRBJ2-5, with a tentative D call TRBD2 (6 bases). The germline V and J ends were trimmed by 10 bases and 6 bases, with 22 bases remaining between them. CDR3 size: 14 residues. In germline, CDR1 is SGHDT, CDR2 YYEEEE.

V is TRBV6-5 and J is TRBJ1-2; maybe TRBD1 (6 bases). V was clipped by 6 bases and J by 6 bases, with 17 bases between them. The CDR3 is made up of 14 amino acids. Germline lookup yields CDR1 MNHEY and CDR2 SVGAGI. The CDR3 nucleotides are TGTGCCAGCAGACCGGGGCAGGGGTTGCATGGCTACACCTTC. Translated, it gives CASRPGQGLHGYTF.

The chain links TRBV2 to TRBJ2-7; TRBD2 is a possible D gene (5 bases). Germline V gene lookup returns CDR1 SNHLY and CDR2 FYNNEI. The CDR3 sequence is 14 residues long. V was trimmed by 0 bases and J by 7 bases, leaving 13 bases between them. The CDR3 region is CASSEALRTGEQYF. The CDR3 nucleotides are TGTGCCAGCAGTGAAGCGCTTCGAACGGGGGAGCAGTACTTC.

This sequence joins TRBV11-3 and TRBJ2-1; 12 bases line up with TRBD2. Germline-derived CDR1 and CDR2 are SGHNT and YENEEA. CDR3 size: 15 residues. V shed 3 bases and J 10 bases; nucleotides not matched to a gene: 7. The CDR3: CASSLKGLAGNEQFF. CDR3 nucleotides: TGTGCCAGCAGCTTGAAGGGACTAGCGGGCAACGAGCAGTTCTTC.

The CDR3 DNA is TGTGCCAGCAGTTTGACGCAGGGCGGTACGCAGTACTTC. Its protein is CASSLTQGGTQYF. This chain connects TRBV12-3 or TRBV12-4 to TRBJ2-7, with a possible D match to TRBD1 (5 bases). Trimming pared 3 bases from V and 9 bases from J, leaving 15 bases between. The CDR3 spans 13 residues.

V usage is TRBV5-4 and J usage is TRBJ2-5; D is possibly TRBD1 (6 bases). Germline-derived CDR1 and CDR2 are SGHNT and YYREEE (reference sequence). V lost 4 bases and J lost 5, with 15 bases in between. The CDR3 loop spans 14 amino acids. DNA of the CDR3: TGTGCCAGCAGCCACCAGGGACAATGGGAGACCCAGTACTTC. Its protein product is CASSHQGQWETQYF.

This chain links TRBV18 with TRBJ1-1; D possibly corresponds to TRBD1 (6 bases). Germline loops: CDR1 KGHSH, CDR2 LQKENI. This CDR3 has 14 amino acids. With 5 bases removed from V and 3 bases from J, the gap between germline ends came to 13 bases. The CDR3 is CASSDLRGDTEAFF. The CDR3 bases are TGTGCCAGCTCAGACCTCAGGGGAGACACTGAAGCTTTCTTT.

V usage is TRBV10-1 and J usage is TRBJ2-1; TRBD1 aligns across 7 bases. The CDR3 has 14 amino acids. Germline trimming cut 6 bases from V and 5 bases from J; bases unmatched to any gene: 7. The germline CDR1 and CDR2 sequences are WNHNN and SYGVQD (reference sequence). CDR3 sequence reads: CASSTDRANNEQFF. CDR3 coding DNA: TGCGCCAGCAGCACAGACAGGGCGAACAATGAGCAGTTCTTC.

The table lists this clone with a few counts. This chain uses TRBV6-5 with TRBJ1-3; D is possibly TRBD1 (6 bases). Deletions cut 6 bases from V and 0 bases from J, with 9 bases between. CDR1 and CDR2 (germline): MNHEY, SVGAGI. This CDR3 spans 14 amino acids. The CDR3 reads CASRGGASGNTIYF. The CDR3 DNA reads TGTGCCAGCAGGGGGGGGGCCTCTGGAAACACCATATATTTT.

This chain joins TRBV7-9 and TRBJ2-2, with D possibly being TRBD1 (5 bases). The CDR3 sequence is 15 residues long. The V and J ends lost 5 bases and 0 bases respectively, with 10 bases between them. Germline values: CDR1 SEHNR, CDR2 FQNEAQ (reference sequence). CDR3 amino acids: CASSVGHSNTGELFF. The CDR3 nucleotides are TGTGCCAGCAGCGTAGGACACTCGAACACCGGGGAGCTGTTTTTT. The full variable domain, its missing parts supplied by reference TRBV7-9 and TRBJ2-2, is DTGVSQNPRHKITKRGQNVTFRCDPISEHNRLYWYRQTLGQGPEFLTYFQNEAQLEKSRLLSDRFSAERPKGSFSTLEIQRTEQGDSAMYLCASSVGHSNTGELFFGEGSRLTVL.

This clone turned up a few times. The chain has TRBV5-4 and TRBJ2-2, with 7 positions matching TRBD2. The CDR3 runs to 14 residues. Looked up from germline, CDR1 is SGHNT and CDR2 is YYREEE (reference sequence). V was pared by 5 bases and J by 4 bases, with 5 bases of the junction left unmatched. The CDR3 spells CASRAGVSTGELFF. CDR3 DNA sequence: TGTGCCAGCAGGGCGGGGGTCTCCACCGGGGAGCTGTTTTTT.

V is TRBV28 and J is TRBJ2-3; possible D gene TRBD1, 6 bases. Germline CDR1 and CDR2: MDHEN and SYDVKM. Trimming took off 10 bases at V and 4 bases at J, with 21 bases between the two ends. The CDR3 covers 15 residues. CDR3 region: CAITDEQGLADTQYF. The CDR3 DNA sequence: TGTGCCATAACAGACGAACAGGGCTTGGCAGATACGCAGTATTTT.

This chain's CDR3 is CASSIDGTRGDIQYF. The CDR3 region has the DNA TGTGCCAGTAGTATAGATGGGACTAGGGGCGACATTCAGTACTTC. The V call is TRBV19, the J call TRBJ2-4; 8 nucleotides align to TRBD2. The CDR3 covers 15 residues. Losses at the gene ends were 0 bases for V and 8 bases for J; bases not matched to a gene: 6. Per the germline V gene, CDR1 is LNHDA and CDR2 is SQIVND (reference sequence).

The J gene is TRBJ1-1, the V gene TRBV7-2; 8 bases map to TRBD1. CDR1 is SGHTA and CDR2 is FQGNSA in the germline V gene. This CDR3 is built from 15 residues. V shed 5 bases and J 2 bases; nucleotides not matched to a gene: 7. DNA for the CDR3: TGTGCCAGCAGCGCGCAGGGGGCGGGAAACACTGAAGCTTTCTTT. Residues: CASSAQGAGNTEAFF.